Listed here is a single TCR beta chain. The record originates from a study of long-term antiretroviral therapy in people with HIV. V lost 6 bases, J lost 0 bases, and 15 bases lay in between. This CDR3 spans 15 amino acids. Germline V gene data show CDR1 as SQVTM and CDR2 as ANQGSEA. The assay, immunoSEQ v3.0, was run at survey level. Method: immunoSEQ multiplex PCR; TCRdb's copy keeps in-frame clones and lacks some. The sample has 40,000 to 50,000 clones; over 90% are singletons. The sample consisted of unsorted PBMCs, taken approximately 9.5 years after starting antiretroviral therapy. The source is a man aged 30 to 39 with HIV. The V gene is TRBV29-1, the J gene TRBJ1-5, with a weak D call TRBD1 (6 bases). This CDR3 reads CSVELTGYSNQPQHF. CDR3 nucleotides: TGCAGCGTCGAACTGACAGGCTATAGCAATCAGCCCCAGCATTTT.